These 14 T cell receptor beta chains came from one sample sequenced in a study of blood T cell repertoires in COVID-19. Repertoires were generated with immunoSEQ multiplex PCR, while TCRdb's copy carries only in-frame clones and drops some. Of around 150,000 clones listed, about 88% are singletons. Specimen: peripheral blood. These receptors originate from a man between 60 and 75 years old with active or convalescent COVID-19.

CDR3 in DNA: TGTGCCAGCAGCTACCTACAGGGGTCGAACACTGAAGCTTTCTTT. Its translation is CASSYLQGSNTEAFF. The rearrangement uses TRBV7-8 and TRBJ1-1, with TRBD1 matching 7 bases. The CDR3 is 15 amino acids. Germline CDR1 and CDR2: SGHVS and FQNEAQ. The V segment lost 4 bases and the J segment 1 base; nucleotides outside the gene matches: 6.

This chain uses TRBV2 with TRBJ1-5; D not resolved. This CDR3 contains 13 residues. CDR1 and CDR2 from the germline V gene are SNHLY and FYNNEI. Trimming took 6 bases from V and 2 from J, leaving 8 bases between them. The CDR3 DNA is TGTGCCAGCAGGGGCAGGCGCAATCAGCCCCAGCATTTT. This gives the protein CASRGRRNQPQHF.

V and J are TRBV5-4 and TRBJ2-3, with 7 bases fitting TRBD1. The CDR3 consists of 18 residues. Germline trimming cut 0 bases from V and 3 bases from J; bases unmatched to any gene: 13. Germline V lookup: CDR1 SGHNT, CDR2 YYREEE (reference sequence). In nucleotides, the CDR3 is TGTGCCAGCAGCTTGGGACAGGGCATACCCTTTGGGACAGATACGCAGTATTTT. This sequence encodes CASSLGQGIPFGTDTQYF.

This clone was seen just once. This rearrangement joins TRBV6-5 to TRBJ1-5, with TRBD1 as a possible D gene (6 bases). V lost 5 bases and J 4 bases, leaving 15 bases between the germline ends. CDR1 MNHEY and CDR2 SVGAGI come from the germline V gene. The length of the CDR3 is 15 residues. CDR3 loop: CASSHGTLKNQPQHF. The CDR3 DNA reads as TGTGCCAGCAGTCACGGGACACTAAAGAATCAGCCCCAGCATTTT.

The CDR3 here is CAISVNPGQGSQGGNTIYF. In DNA form, the CDR3 reads TGTGCCATCAGCGTAAATCCGGGACAGGGGAGTCAGGGAGGAAACACCATATATTTT. The chain couples TRBV10-3 to TRBJ1-3; 10 bases are a match to TRBD1. The length of the CDR3 is 19 residues. Germline V gives CDR1 ENHRY, CDR2 SYGVKD. The ends lost 6 bases at V and 4 bases at J; junction bases unmatched: 18.

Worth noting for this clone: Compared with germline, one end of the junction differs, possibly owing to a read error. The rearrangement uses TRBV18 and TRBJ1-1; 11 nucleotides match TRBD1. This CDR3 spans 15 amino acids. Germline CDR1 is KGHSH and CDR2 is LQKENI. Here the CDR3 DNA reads TGTGCCAGCTCACCCGGGACAGGGGGAAACACTGAAGCCTTCTTT. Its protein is CASSPGTGGNTEAFF.

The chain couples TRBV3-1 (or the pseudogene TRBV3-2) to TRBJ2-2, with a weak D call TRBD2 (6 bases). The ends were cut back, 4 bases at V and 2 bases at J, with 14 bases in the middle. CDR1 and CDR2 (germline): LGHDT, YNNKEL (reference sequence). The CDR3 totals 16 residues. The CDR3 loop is CASSRSSALNTGELFF. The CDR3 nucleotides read TGTGCCAGCAGCCGCTCTAGCGCTCTAAACACCGGGGAGCTGTTTTTT.

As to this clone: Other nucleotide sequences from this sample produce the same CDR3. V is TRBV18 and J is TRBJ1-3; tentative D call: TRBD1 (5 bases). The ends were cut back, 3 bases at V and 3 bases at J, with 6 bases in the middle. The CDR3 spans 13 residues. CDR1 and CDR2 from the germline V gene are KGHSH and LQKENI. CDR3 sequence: CASSPDSGNTIYF. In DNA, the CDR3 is TGTGCCAGCTCACCCGACAGTGGAAACACCATATATTTT.

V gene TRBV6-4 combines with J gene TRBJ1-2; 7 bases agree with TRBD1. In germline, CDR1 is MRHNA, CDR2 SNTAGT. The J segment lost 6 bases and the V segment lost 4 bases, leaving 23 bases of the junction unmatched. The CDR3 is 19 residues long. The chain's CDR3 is CASSGLLSTGEGWLHGYTF. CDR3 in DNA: TGTGCCAGCAGTGGGTTACTAAGTACAGGGGAAGGATGGCTCCATGGCTACACCTTC.

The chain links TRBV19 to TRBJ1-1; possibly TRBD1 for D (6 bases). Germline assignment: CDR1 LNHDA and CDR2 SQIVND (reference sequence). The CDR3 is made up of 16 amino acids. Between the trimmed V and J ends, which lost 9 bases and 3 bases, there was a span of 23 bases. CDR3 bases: TGTGCCAGCCAACCCATAGGGCGGGGGCGAGACACTGAAGCTTTCTTT. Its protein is CASQPIGRGRDTEAFF.

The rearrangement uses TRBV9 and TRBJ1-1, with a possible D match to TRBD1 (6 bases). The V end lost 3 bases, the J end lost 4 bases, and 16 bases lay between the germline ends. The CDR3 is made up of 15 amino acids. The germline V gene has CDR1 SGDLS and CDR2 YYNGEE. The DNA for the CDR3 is TGTGCCAGCAGCGCCGGAGGACAGATCAGCACTGAAGCTTTCTTT. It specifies CASSAGGQISTEAFF.

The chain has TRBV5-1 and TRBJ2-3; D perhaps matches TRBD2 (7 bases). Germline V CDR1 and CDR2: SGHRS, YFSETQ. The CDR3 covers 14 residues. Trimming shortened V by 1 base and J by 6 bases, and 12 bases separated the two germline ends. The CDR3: CASSLQGRGDTQYF. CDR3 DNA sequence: TGCGCCAGCAGCTTGCAGGGGCGGGGGGATACGCAGTATTTT. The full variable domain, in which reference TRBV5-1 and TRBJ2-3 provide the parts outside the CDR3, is KAGVTQTPRYLIKTRGQQVTLSCSPISGHRSVSWYQQTPGQGLQFLFEYFSETQRNKGNFPGRFSGRQFSNSRSEMNVSTLELGDSALYLCASSLQGRGDTQYFGPGTRLTVL.

For the CDR3, the DNA is TGTGCCAGCAGCTTACGGGGGTTAGGCGTGAACACTGAAGCTTTCTTT. Translated, it gives CASSLRGLGVNTEAFF. The V and J genes are TRBV13 and TRBJ1-1, with a tentative D call TRBD1 (5 bases). The germline gives CDR1 PRHDT, CDR2 FYEKMQ (reference sequence). V dropped 2 bases and J dropped 0 bases, with 13 bases sitting between them. The length of the CDR3 is 16 residues. Complete variable domain (other parts from reference TRBV13 and TRBJ1-1): AAGVIQSPRHLIKEKRETATLKCYPIPRHDTVYWYQQGPGQDPQFLISFYEKMQSDKGSIPDRFSAQQFSDYHSELNMSSLELGDSALYFCASSLRGLGVNTEAFFGQGTRLTVV.

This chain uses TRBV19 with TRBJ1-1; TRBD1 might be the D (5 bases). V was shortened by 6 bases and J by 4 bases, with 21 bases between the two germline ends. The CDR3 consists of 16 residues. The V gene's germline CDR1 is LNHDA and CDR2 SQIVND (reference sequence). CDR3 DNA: TGTGCCAGTAGGCCACCTTCGGGGGTCGGCGGCACTGAAGCTTTCTTT. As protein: CASRPPSGVGGTEAFF.